The 17 T cell receptor beta chains presented below share a single source sample, sequenced in a study of identical twins' blood T cells. TCRdb re-derived calls from the 5' RACE reads in MiXCR, one entry per CDR3 protein. The table has fewer than 450,000 distinct CDR3 sequences, roughly 31% seen once. The specimen was PBMCs. The receptors shown here come from a woman between 18 and 50 years old in good health.

In its sample, this clonotype was seen once. This rearrangement joins TRBV7-9 to TRBJ2-3; 8 nucleotides match TRBD2. The CDR3 loop spans 15 amino acids. V lost 8 bases to trimming and J lost 3 bases; unmatched junction nucleotides: 10. Per the germline V gene, CDR1 is SEHNR and CDR2 is FQNEAQ (reference sequence). CDR3 coding DNA: TGTGCCAGCCTAAAAGCGGGGGTTACAACAGATACGCAGTATTTT. This codes for CASLKAGVTTDTQYF.

Details on this clonotype: This may arise from a read error, as a much more abundant clone is one base away. The V call is TRBV29-1, the J call TRBJ2-1; TRBD1 aligns across 7 bases. With 7 bases clipped from V and 0 bases from J, the junction kept 6 bases outside the gene matches. In germline, CDR1 is SQVTM, CDR2 ANQGSEA. There are 14 residues in the CDR3. The CDR3 is CSAGDRRSYNEQFF. CDR3 nucleotides: TGCAGCGCTGGGGACAGACGCTCCTACAATGAGCAGTTCTTC.

In the case of this clonotype: It may be a read error: a sequence one base away is much more abundant. The rearrangement joins TRBV6-6 to TRBJ1-1; the D is unclear. In germline, CDR1 is MNHNY, CDR2 SVGAGI (reference sequence). Trimming cost V 6 bases and J 3 bases, with 5 bases left between them. The length of the CDR3 is 11 residues. The CDR3 is CASSPHTEAFF. CDR3 DNA: TGTGCCAGCAGCCCTCACACTGAAGCTTTCTTT.

This clonotype was recorded a few times. The chain employs TRBV6-5 and TRBJ2-7; the D gene is possibly TRBD2 (5 bases). CDR3 length: 14 residues. Germline CDR1 reads MNHEY; CDR2 reads SVGAGI. With 0 bases removed from V and 3 bases from J, the gap between germline ends came to 9 bases. For the CDR3, the DNA is TGTGCCAGCAGTTACTCTGGACTGGGCTACGAGCAGTACTTC. Amino acids: CASSYSGLGYEQYF.

This chain connects TRBV4-3 to TRBJ1-3; D gene unclear. Trimming shortened V by 0 bases and J by 1 base, and 10 bases separated the two germline ends. The CDR3 spans 16 residues. CDR1 and CDR2 (germline): LGHNA, YSLEER. This CDR3 reads CASSQDFAQSGNTIYF. The CDR3 nucleotides read TGCGCCAGCAGCCAAGATTTCGCACAGTCTGGAAACACCATATATTTT.

This clonotype was observed a handful of times. The chain combines TRBV5-1 with TRBJ2-1; possibly TRBD2 for D (5 bases). Germline lookup yields CDR1 SGHRS and CDR2 YFSETQ. With 4 bases removed from V and 9 bases from J, the gap between germline ends came to 14 bases. This CDR3 spans 13 amino acids. CDR3 residues: CASSPIPAGEQFF. In nucleotides, the CDR3 is TGCGCCAGCAGCCCGATCCCTGCGGGTGAGCAGTTCTTC. Looking up the rest from reference TRBV5-1 and TRBJ2-1 gives the full variable domain: KAGVTQTPRYLIKTRGQQVTLSCSPISGHRSVSWYQQTPGQGLQFLFEYFSETQRNKGNFPGRFSGRQFSNSRSEMNVSTLELGDSALYLCASSPIPAGEQFFGPGTRLTVL.

J is TRBJ1-2 and V is TRBV7-2; D is ambiguous. The ends were cut back, 1 base at V and 4 bases at J, with 13 bases in the middle. This CDR3 has 15 amino acids. CDR1 and CDR2 from the germline V gene are SGHTA and FQGNSA. CDR3 DNA sequence: TGTGCCAGCAGCTTAGGAGTTACGGTCGGCTATGGCTACACCTTC. This encodes CASSLGVTVGYGYTF. The complete variable domain, with remaining parts taken from reference TRBV7-2 and TRBJ1-2, reads GAGVSQSPSNKVTEKGKDVELRCDPISGHTALYWYRQSLGQGLEFLIYFQGNSAPDKSGLPSDRFSAERTGGSVSTLTIQRTQQEDSAVYLCASSLGVTVGYGYTFGSGTRLTVV.

The sample holds many counts of this clonotype. The chain recombines TRBV19 with TRBJ1-1; D unclear. V was clipped by 3 bases and J by 1 base, with 12 bases between them. This CDR3 has 15 residues. Germline CDR1 LNHDA, CDR2 SQIVND (reference sequence). CDR3 sequence: CASSMWAGENTEAFF. The CDR3 nucleotides are TGTGCCAGTAGTATGTGGGCAGGAGAGAACACTGAAGCTTTCTTT.

About this clonotype itself: An end of the junction does not agree with germline; a read error may underlie this. The chain employs TRBV9 and TRBJ1-2, with TRBD1 as a possible D gene (5 bases). The germline gives CDR1 SGDLS, CDR2 YYNGEE. The CDR3 is 14 residues long. Here the CDR3 DNA reads TGTGCCAGCAGCGTACCGGGGCTGAACTATGGCCACACCTTC. The encoded protein is CASSVPGLNYGHTF.

V is TRBV6-7 and J is TRBJ2-5; 7 bases match TRBD1. TRBV6-7 is an ORF, with its function uncertain. J was trimmed by 3 bases and V by 6 bases; bases with no gene match: 4. This CDR3 is 13 amino acids long. The CDR3 here is CASRIDREETQYF. CDR3 coding DNA: TGTGCCAGCAGAATAGACAGGGAAGAGACCCAGTACTTC.

The V call is TRBV20-1, the J call TRBJ2-4; D is unresolved. The CDR3 has 12 residues. V was pared by 6 bases and J by 7 bases, with 13 bases between. CDR1 DFQATT and CDR2 SNEGSKA come from the germline V gene (reference sequence). The CDR3 sequence: CSASASGNIQYF. The CDR3 nucleotides are TGCAGTGCGTCCGCGAGTGGGAACATTCAGTACTTC.

This clonotype was observed a handful of times. The rearrangement joins TRBV29-1 to TRBJ1-2; D uncertain. The CDR3 contains 12 residues. Germline CDR1 and CDR2: SQVTM and ANQGSEA. V was shortened by 8 bases and J by 5 bases, with 15 bases between the two germline ends. CDR3 DNA sequence: TGCAGCACCTGGACTTTACCATATGGCTACACCTTC. Amino acids: CSTWTLPYGYTF.

The rearrangement links TRBV20-1 to TRBJ1-1; possible D gene TRBD1, 6 bases. V lost 0 bases and J 6 bases, leaving 11 bases between the germline ends. CDR3 length equals 13 residues. Germline V gene data show CDR1 as DFQATT and CDR2 as SNEGSKA (reference sequence). The CDR3 bases are TGCAGTGCTAGAGATCTGGGGGCCCCTGAAGCTTTCTTT. Residues: CSARDLGAPEAFF.

V gene TRBV4-1 combines with J gene TRBJ2-4; TRBD2 matches at 10 bases. Germline-derived CDR1 and CDR2 are MGHRA and YSYEKL. The V gene end was trimmed by 2 bases and the J gene end by 2 bases; junction bases not matched to a gene: 6. The CDR3 length is 17 residues. The CDR3 sequence is CASSQPTSGVSKNIQYF. DNA of the CDR3: TGCGCCAGCAGCCAACCAACTAGCGGGGTCTCCAAAAACATTCAGTACTTC.

The chain has TRBV12-3 or TRBV12-4 and TRBJ1-2; no definite D call. The CDR3 has 13 amino acids. Deletions cut 5 bases from V and 5 bases from J, with 12 bases between. The CDR3 here is CASSRGVGYGYTF. DNA of the CDR3: TGTGCCAGCAGTCGCGGGGTAGGGTATGGCTACACCTTC.

This clonotype showed up just a few times. The chain is built from TRBV29-1 and TRBJ2-7; 11 nucleotides align to TRBD1. Germline assignment: CDR1 SQVTM and CDR2 ANQGSEA. V shed 1 base, J shed 9 bases, and the junction held 8 bases outside the gene matches. This CDR3 has 14 residues. In DNA form, the CDR3 reads TGCAGCGTTGAAGTTAGGACAGGGGGCTTTCGGCAGTACTTC. As protein: CSVEVRTGGFRQYF.

This clonotype came up a few times. The CDR3 bases are TGCAGCGTTGGCGGGGGAGTCGACACCGGGGAGCTGTTTTTT. As protein: CSVGGGVDTGELFF. The chain has TRBV29-1 and TRBJ2-2; 7 bases fit TRBD2. Germline V gene sequence: CDR1 SQVTM, CDR2 ANQGSEA. CDR3 length: 14 residues. J gave up 3 bases and V 4 bases, and 5 bases lay outside the gene matches.